This TCR beta chain was observed in a study of T cell responses to AZD1222 COVID-19 vaccine. General study results and limits: Donor demographics were predominantly white British with a female majority; clonal diversity may be underestimated.

To note about this clone: The target antigen is unknown.

This CDR3 region has 15 residues. The V and J ends lost 5 bases and 5 bases respectively, with 18 bases between them. From germline, CDR1 is SEHNR and CDR2 FQNEAQ (reference sequence). Sequenced by immunoSEQ multiplex PCR; TCRdb stores in-frame clones only, minus some. The repertoire holds tens of thousands of clones, with about 80% as singletons. The chain employs TRBV7-9 and TRBJ2-5; TRBD1 might be the D (6 bases). Sequencing was performed on peripheral blood, taken on day 0 of AZD1222 vaccination. The source of this sequence is an adult in good health. CDR3 DNA sequence: TGTGCCAGCAGCCCAAGCGTTGGGGGCCGGGAGACCCAGTACTTC. Its translation: CASSPSVGGRETQYF.